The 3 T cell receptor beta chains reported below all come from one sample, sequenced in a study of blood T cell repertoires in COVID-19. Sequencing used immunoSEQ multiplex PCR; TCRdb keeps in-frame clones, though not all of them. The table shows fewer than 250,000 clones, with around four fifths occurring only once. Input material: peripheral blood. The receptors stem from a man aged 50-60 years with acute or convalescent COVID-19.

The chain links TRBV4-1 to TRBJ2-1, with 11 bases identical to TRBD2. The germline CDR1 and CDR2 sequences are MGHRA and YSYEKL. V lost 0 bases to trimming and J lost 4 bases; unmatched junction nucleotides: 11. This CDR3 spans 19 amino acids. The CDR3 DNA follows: TGCGCCAGCAGCCAAGATAGTAACCTAGCGGGAGGTTTGTACAATGAGCAGTTCTTC. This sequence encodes CASSQDSNLAGGLYNEQFF.

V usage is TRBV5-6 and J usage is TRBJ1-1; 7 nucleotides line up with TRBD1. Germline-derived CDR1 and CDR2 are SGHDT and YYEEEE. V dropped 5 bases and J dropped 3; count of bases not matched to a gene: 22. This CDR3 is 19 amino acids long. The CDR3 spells CASRALGAGGFSKDTEAFF. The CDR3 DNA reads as TGTGCCAGCAGAGCCCTCGGGGCAGGGGGATTTTCCAAGGACACTGAAGCTTTCTTT.

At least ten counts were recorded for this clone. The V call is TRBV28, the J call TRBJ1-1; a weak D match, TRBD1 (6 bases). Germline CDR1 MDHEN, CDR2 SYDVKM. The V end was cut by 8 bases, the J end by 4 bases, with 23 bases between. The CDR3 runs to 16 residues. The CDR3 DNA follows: TGTGCCAGCCTACAGGGAACTTCCGAATCAGGCACTGAAGCTTTCTTT. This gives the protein CASLQGTSESGTEAFF.